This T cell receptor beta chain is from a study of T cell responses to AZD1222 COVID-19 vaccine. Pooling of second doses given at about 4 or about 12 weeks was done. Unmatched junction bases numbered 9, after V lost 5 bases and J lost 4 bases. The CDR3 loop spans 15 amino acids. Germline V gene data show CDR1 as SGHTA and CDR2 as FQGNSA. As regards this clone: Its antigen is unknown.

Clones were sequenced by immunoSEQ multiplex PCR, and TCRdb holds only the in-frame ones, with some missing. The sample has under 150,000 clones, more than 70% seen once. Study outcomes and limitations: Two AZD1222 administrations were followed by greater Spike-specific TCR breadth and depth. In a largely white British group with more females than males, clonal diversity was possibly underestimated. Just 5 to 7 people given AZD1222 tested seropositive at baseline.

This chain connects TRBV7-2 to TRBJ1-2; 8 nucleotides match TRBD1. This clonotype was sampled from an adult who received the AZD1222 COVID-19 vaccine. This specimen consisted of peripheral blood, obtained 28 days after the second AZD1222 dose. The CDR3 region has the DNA TGTGCCAGCAGCCCGAACCCCCAGGGGGCCTATGGCTACACCTTC. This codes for CASSPNPQGAYGYTF. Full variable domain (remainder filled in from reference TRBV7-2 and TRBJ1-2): GAGVSQSPSNKVTEKGKDVELRCDPISGHTALYWYRQSLGQGLEFLIYFQGNSAPDKSGLPSDRFSAERTGGSVSTLTIQRTQQEDSAVYLCASSPNPQGAYGYTFGSGTRLTVV.